Listed below are T cell receptor beta chains from one sample, sequenced in a study of regulatory T cells in long-lasting Graves disease. One entry per CDR3 protein results from TCRdb running MiXCR on the multiplex PCR reads. The sample has under 450,000 distinct CDR3 sequences, approximately 10% seen once; the top ten hold approximately 19%. A further study also used this sample, focusing on T cells in Graves' hyperthyroidism and ophthalmopathy.

The material sequenced was peripheral blood mononuclear cells (PBMCs), taken at new diagnosis, from a patient treated with antithyroid drugs. Every receptor here comes from a woman between 18 and 29 years old with Graves disease. The CDR3 runs from the conserved cysteine through the conserved F or W. A D gene is named only where the DNA matches it firmly. A clone size is listed for some rows: how often the clone was seen (once, few, many), or a class if it is expanded.

clone_size	v_call	j_call	d_call	cdr3_aa	cdr3_nt
.	TRBV20-1	TRBJ2-1	.	CSATTGEGLEQFF	TGCAGTGCTACGACAGGTGAGGGACTAGAGCAGTTCTTC
many	TRBV7-2	TRBJ1-1	TRBD1	CASSLRRGTGGTEAFF	TGTGCCAGCAGCTTAAGAAGGGGGACAGGGGGCACTGAAGCTTTCTTT
.	TRBV7-2	TRBJ2-3	TRBD2	CASGDSGSADTQYF	TGTGCCAGCGGGGATAGCGGGAGCGCAGATACGCAGTATTTT
.	TRBV20-1	TRBJ1-4	.	CSASPQIGGGEKLFF	TGCAGTGCTAGCCCCCAAATCGGGGGCGGTGAAAAACTGTTTTTT
many	TRBV30	TRBJ2-7	.	CAWSSGSYEQYF	TGTGCCTGGAGTTCGGGGTCCTACGAGCAGTACTTC
.	TRBV24-1	TRBJ2-4	.	CATSEPVTNIQYF	TGTGCCACCAGTGAGCCCGTAACGAACATTCAGTACTTC
few	TRBV6-1	TRBJ1-4	TRBD1	CASSHRGTNEKLFF	TGTGCCAGCAGCCACAGGGGGACTAATGAAAAACTGTTTTTT
few	TRBV15	TRBJ2-7	.	CATSKGVADPYEQYF	TGTGCCACCAGCAAGGGCGTAGCGGATCCCTACGAGCAGTACTTC
few	TRBV12-3/TRBV12-4	TRBJ2-2	.	CASSFEAPNTGELFF	TGTGCCAGCAGTTTTGAGGCACCCAACACCGGGGAGCTGTTTTTT
many	TRBV6-5	TRBJ1-2	.	CASSYSPGSGYTF	TGTGCCAGCAGTTACTCTCCCGGGTCTGGCTACACCTTC
many	TRBV11-1	TRBJ2-5	TRBD2	CASSFFFPSGGQETQYF	TGTGCCAGCAGCTTTTTCTTCCCTAGCGGGGGCCAAGAGACCCAGTACTTC
many	TRBV7-9	TRBJ1-1	.	CASSLAGSITEAFF	TGTGCCAGCAGCTTAGCAGGATCAATCACTGAAGCTTTCTTT
many	TRBV28	TRBJ2-5	.	CASSSFGLIRRRTQYF	TGTGCCAGCAGTTCCTTTGGACTCATACGACGTCGGACCCAGTACTTC
many	TRBV24-1	TRBJ2-5	.	CATSDSNSQGVETQYF	TGTGCCACCAGTGATTCAAACAGTCAAGGTGTGGAGACCCAGTACTTC
.	TRBV29-1	TRBJ1-2	.	CSVEGVDYGYTF	TGCAGCGTTGAAGGGGTAGACTATGGCTACACCTTC